The 3 T cell receptor beta chains given below trace back to one sample, sequenced in a study of blood T cells in healthy people across ages. The authors ran a second PCR of about 6 to 11 cycles using a sample-barcoded 5' primer and a J-beta primer mix. TCRdb ran MiXCR on the 5' RACE reads and lists one entry per CDR3 protein. The sample yields around 650,000 distinct CDR3 sequences, roughly 32% seen once. Material: blood. These TCRs come from an elderly woman in good health.

As to this clonotype: Germline is not matched at one junction end, which may reflect a read error. The gene calls are TRBV6-2 or TRBV6-3 and TRBJ2-3; D is perhaps TRBD1 or TRBD2 (7 bases each). Germline loops: CDR1 MNHEY, CDR2 SVGEGT. This CDR3 is built from 16 residues. This CDR3 reads CAGSLLRGGPTDTQYF. The DNA for the CDR3 is TGTGCCGGCAGTTTACTCAGGGGGGGGCCGACAGATACGCAGTATTTT.

This clonotype was observed at least ten times. At one end, the junction sequence differs from germline, possibly due to a read error. This chain links TRBV3-1 with TRBJ1-5, with unresolved D. CDR3 length: 14 amino acids. From germline, CDR1 is LGHDT and CDR2 YNNKEL (reference sequence). This CDR3 is CASSQGLSNQPQHF. Here the CDR3 DNA reads TGCGCCAGCAGCCAAGGCCTGAGCAATCAGCCCCAGCATTTT.

There are many counts of this clonotype. The chain has TRBV29-1 and TRBJ2-3, with 10 bases fitting TRBD2. CDR1 is SQVTM, CDR2 ANQGSEA, per germline. This CDR3 region has 16 residues. The junction had 9 bases not matched to a gene; V was cut back by 6 bases and J by 0 bases. The CDR3 DNA reads as TGCAGCGTCAAAGGTCCTAGCGGGGGTAGCACAGATACGCAGTATTTT. It is translated as CSVKGPSGGSTDTQYF.